The clone carrying this T cell receptor (beta chain) has more than one count but fewer than ten. This sample stems from a study of cytomegalovirus exposure and HLA in healthy donors. PCR primers comprised 60 Vbeta and 13 Jbeta primers. Using immunoSEQ multiplex PCR, the repertoire was profiled, and TCRdb retains in-frame clones only, with some absent. Of under 250,000 clones listed, about 80% are singletons. The length of the CDR3 is 15 residues. From germline, CDR1 is MGHRA and CDR2 YSYEKL. V gave up 4 bases and J gave up 2 bases; unmatched junction bases: 6. This sequence joins TRBV4-1 and TRBJ2-3; 7 bases fit TRBD1. Sequenced input: PBMCs. The clonotype was recovered from a man aged 25-40 years in good health and CMV-seronegative. The CDR3 reads CASSPTDRDTDTQYF. CDR3 coding DNA: TGCGCCAGCAGCCCAACTGACAGGGACACAGATACGCAGTATTTT.